The 26 T cell receptor beta chains presented below share a single source sample, sequenced in a study of blood T cell repertoires in COVID-19. Using immunoSEQ multiplex PCR, the repertoire was profiled, and TCRdb retains in-frame clones only, with some absent. Seen here are around 400,000 clones, about 87% observed once, and the top ten hold about 2.1%. Sample: peripheral blood. These receptors came from a woman aged 60-70 years with COVID-19, enrolled during active disease.

This clone was counted once. The rearrangement uses TRBV7-3 and TRBJ2-4; 7 bases map to TRBD1. The CDR3 sequence is 12 residues long. Trimming removed 5 bases from V and 15 bases from J; junction bases left unmatched: 10. Per germline, CDR1 SGHTA and CDR2 FQGTGA. The CDR3 sequence: CASSTPTGPVYF. CDR3 in DNA: TGTGCCAGCAGCACCCCGACAGGGCCGGTGTACTTC.

The V and J genes are TRBV7-2 and TRBJ1-4; no clear D. Germline V gene data show CDR1 as SGHTA and CDR2 as FQGNSA. The V end lost 2 bases, the J end lost 8 bases, and 12 bases lay between the germline ends. The CDR3 is made up of 14 amino acids. This chain's CDR3 is CASSLSSLREKLFF. The CDR3 DNA is TGTGCCAGCAGCTTATCCTCACTAAGGGAAAAACTGTTTTTT.

V gene TRBV6-2 or TRBV6-3 combines with J gene TRBJ2-7; TRBD1 matches at 10 bases. The CDR3 runs to 15 residues. With V trimmed by 6 bases and J by 4 bases, 9 bases remained unmatched. Looked up from germline, CDR1 is MNHEY and CDR2 is SVGEGT. CDR3 residues: CASRPTGTGEYEQYF. The DNA of the CDR3 is TGTGCCAGCAGACCTACCGGGACAGGGGAGTACGAGCAGTACTTC.

The CDR3 coding sequence is TGTGCCACCAGCCTTGGGACTAGCGGGACTAGCACAGATACGCAGTATTTT. Amino acids: CATSLGTSGTSTDTQYF. The V gene is TRBV15, the J gene TRBJ2-3; TRBD2 agrees at 13 bases. The length of the CDR3 is 17 residues. The germline V gene encodes CDR1 LNHNV and CDR2 YYDKDF (reference sequence). V shed 5 bases, J shed 0 bases, and the junction held 5 bases outside the gene matches.

With respect to this clone: Other DNA sequences in this specimen translate into the identical CDR3. The chain has TRBV5-5 and TRBJ2-5; the match to TRBD2 covers 14 bases. Unmatched junction bases numbered 4, after V lost 4 bases and J lost 5 bases. The CDR3 has 15 amino acids. From germline, CDR1 is SGHKS and CDR2 YYEKEE (reference sequence). Here the CDR3 DNA reads TGTGCCAGCAGCCTTGGACTAGCGGGGGGTGAGACCCAGTACTTC. Protein sequence: CASSLGLAGGETQYF.

This clone was seen just once. CDR3 DNA: TGTGCCAGCAGCTTAGCGGGGGGTTCCTTCTACGAGCAGTACTTC. Protein product: CASSLAGGSFYEQYF. The rearrangement uses TRBV14 and TRBJ2-7, with 10 bases lining up with TRBD2. CDR1 is SGHDN, CDR2 FVKESK, per germline. J lost 3 bases, V lost 5 bases, and 7 bases had no gene match. The length of the CDR3 is 15 residues.

The rearrangement uses TRBV10-1 and TRBJ2-3, with 11 bases fitting TRBD1. Germline values: CDR1 WNHNN, CDR2 SYGVQD (reference sequence). With V trimmed by 7 bases and J by 2 bases, 5 bases remained unmatched. This CDR3 comprises 15 residues. The DNA for the CDR3 is TGCGCCAGCAAACCGGGACAGGGGGACACAGATACGCAGTATTTT. It codes for CASKPGQGDTDTQYF.

The chain joins TRBV5-1 to TRBJ2-3; 8 bases fit TRBD2. This CDR3 comprises 16 residues. The germline CDR1 and CDR2 sequences are SGHRS and YFSETQ. Germline trimming cut 0 bases from V and 3 bases from J; bases unmatched to any gene: 6. This CDR3 reads CASSLAGGGPTDTQYF. CDR3 DNA sequence: TGCGCCAGCAGCTTGGCCGGGGGGGGCCCTACAGATACGCAGTATTTT.

The chain uses TRBV11-3 and TRBJ2-1; 8 bases match TRBD1. This CDR3 has 16 residues. The V and J ends lost 2 bases and 8 bases, in that order; junction bases with no gene match: 11. Germline values: CDR1 SGHNT, CDR2 YENEEA. CDR3 residues: CASSLQQGVNRDEQFF. The CDR3 DNA is TGTGCCAGCAGCTTACAACAGGGGGTCAATCGGGATGAGCAGTTCTTC.

This chain links TRBV5-1 with TRBJ1-1; 9 positions match TRBD1. This CDR3 is 15 amino acids long. Germline CDR1 reads SGHRS; CDR2 reads YFSETQ. V lost 4 bases to trimming and J lost 7 bases; unmatched junction nucleotides: 11. CDR3 sequence: CASSRLQGAPLEAFF. The CDR3 nucleotides read TGCGCCAGCAGCCGACTACAGGGGGCCCCCCTTGAAGCTTTCTTT.

This chain connects TRBV19 to TRBJ1-2; the match to TRBD1 covers 9 bases. This CDR3 spans 15 amino acids. Per the germline V gene, CDR1 is LNHDA and CDR2 is SQIVND (reference sequence). V lost 8 bases and J lost 8; bases outside the gene matches: 15. The CDR3 DNA sequence: TGTGCCAGTTTCCATCTTGGGACAGGGAGTCGGGGCTACACCTTC. It specifies CASFHLGTGSRGYTF. The full variable domain, rest sourced from reference TRBV19 and TRBJ1-2, is DGGITQSPKYLFRKEGQNVTLSCEQNLNHDAMYWYRQDPGQGLRLIYYSQIVNDFQKGDIAEGYSVSREKKESFPLTVTSAQKNPTAFYLCASFHLGTGSRGYTFGSGTRLTVV.

The chain uses TRBV2 and TRBJ2-2; 9 positions match TRBD2. V shed 4 bases, J shed 5 bases, and the junction held 11 bases outside the gene matches. There are 17 residues in the CDR3. CDR1 is SNHLY, CDR2 FYNNEI, per germline. Here the CDR3 DNA reads TGTGCCAGCAGTGTCGGTAGCGGGGGACACTATACCGGGGAGCTGTTTTTT. It specifies CASSVGSGGHYTGELFF.

The chain recombines TRBV7-6 with TRBJ2-3; 13 bases are shared with TRBD2. Trimming at V came to 1 base and at J to 6 bases, leaving 7 bases not matched to a gene. CDR1 is SGHVS, CDR2 FNYEAQ, per germline. The CDR3 extends over 17 amino acids. CDR3 sequence reads: CASSLVPTSGGADTQYF. The CDR3 DNA reads TGTGCCAGCAGCTTAGTCCCTACTAGCGGGGGGGCTGATACGCAGTATTTT. The full variable domain, rest sourced from reference TRBV7-6 and TRBJ2-3, is GAGVSQSPRYKVTKRGQDVALRCDPISGHVSLYWYRQALGQGPEFLTYFNYEAQQDKSGLPNDRFSAERPEGSISTLTIQRTEQRDSAMYRCASSLVPTSGGADTQYFGPGTRLTVL.

CDR3 amino acids: CASSQWEFGDTEAFF. For the CDR3, the DNA is TGCGCCAGCAGCCAATGGGAGTTTGGGGACACTGAAGCTTTCTTT. The genes are TRBV4-1 and TRBJ1-1, with no clear D. CDR1 MGHRA and CDR2 YSYEKL come from the germline V gene. This CDR3 has 15 residues. The V and J ends lost 2 bases and 3 bases respectively, with 13 bases between them.

The V gene is TRBV4-1, the J gene TRBJ1-1, with D maybe TRBD1 (6 bases). The CDR3 sequence is 14 residues long. The V gene's germline CDR1 is MGHRA and CDR2 YSYEKL. Trimming took off 0 bases at V and 10 bases at J, with 15 bases between the two ends. The CDR3 reads CASSQDPRGSTAFF. The CDR3 bases are TGCGCCAGCAGCCAAGACCCCAGGGGAAGTACAGCTTTCTTT.

The chain uses TRBV7-9 and TRBJ1-6, with D possibly TRBD1 on 5 matching bases. The CDR3 is 16 residues long. From germline, CDR1 is SEHNR and CDR2 FQNEAQ (reference sequence). V shed 1 base and J shed 8 bases, with 15 bases lying between them. This CDR3 is CASSLGSGTPDSPLHF. CDR3 in DNA: TGTGCCAGCAGCTTAGGTAGTGGGACTCCAGATTCACCCCTCCACTTT.

The chain employs TRBV3-1 (or the pseudogene TRBV3-2) and TRBJ1-1; the D gene is possibly TRBD1 (5 bases). Looked up from germline, CDR1 is LGHDT and CDR2 is YNNKEL (reference sequence). V lost 5 bases and J lost 1, with 17 bases in between. The CDR3 runs to 16 residues. This CDR3 is CASSSRQMSSNTEAFF. The CDR3 coding sequence is TGTGCCAGCAGCTCCAGACAGATGTCTTCGAACACTGAAGCTTTCTTT.

This chain joins TRBV6-1 and TRBJ2-1; D not resolved. V was clipped by 2 bases and J by 7 bases, with 9 bases between them. Germline-derived CDR1 and CDR2 are MNHNS and SASEGT. The CDR3 totals 13 residues. In DNA form, the CDR3 reads TGTGCCAGCAGTGAAACTGGTCGGAATGAGCAGTTCTTC. Translation: CASSETGRNEQFF.

The chain combines TRBV25-1 with TRBJ1-1, with 8 bases lining up with TRBD1. V dropped 5 bases and J dropped 5; count of bases not matched to a gene: 4. CDR3 size: 13 residues. Germline-derived CDR1 and CDR2 are MGHDK and SYGVNS. In DNA form, the CDR3 reads TGTGCCAGCAGTTGGGGACAGGCGACTGAAGCTTTCTTT. It yields the protein CASSWGQATEAFF.

This clone was detected a few times. The chain recombines TRBV7-9 with TRBJ1-3; tentatively, D is TRBD1 (5 bases). V lost 4 bases and J 1 base, leaving 11 bases between the germline ends. The CDR3 extends over 15 amino acids. The germline CDR1 and CDR2 sequences are SEHNR and FQNEAQ (reference sequence). As DNA, the CDR3 is TGTGCCAGCAGCTCAGCAGGGAGTTCTGGAAACACCATATATTTT. Translating it yields CASSSAGSSGNTIYF. The full variable domain, completed using reference TRBV7-9 and TRBJ1-3, is DTGVSQNPRHKITKRGQNVTFRCDPISEHNRLYWYRQTLGQGPEFLTYFQNEAQLEKSRLLSDRFSAERPKGSFSTLEIQRTEQGDSAMYLCASSSAGSSGNTIYFGEGSWLTVV.

In DNA form, the CDR3 reads TGCGCCAGCAGCCTTGGACAGCTCAACACCGGGGAGCTGTTTTTT. Protein sequence: CASSLGQLNTGELFF. The chain uses TRBV5-1 and TRBJ2-2, with a possible D match to TRBD1 (6 bases). Trimming pared 4 bases from V and 2 bases from J, leaving 12 bases between. Germline V lookup: CDR1 SGHRS, CDR2 YFSETQ. The CDR3 totals 15 residues.

Concerning this clone: One end of the junction does not line up with germline, which may come from a read error. The chain employs TRBV7-8 and TRBJ2-1; TRBD2 matches 8 bases. The CDR3 has 12 residues. Germline CDR1 SGHVS, CDR2 FQNEAQ. The CDR3, as DNA: TGTGCCTGCAGCGGGGCGGGGGGTGAGCAGTTCTTC. This codes for CACSGAGGEQFF.

This clone was seen only a few times. V and J are TRBV9 and TRBJ2-7; D gene uncertain. This CDR3 contains 18 residues. The V gene lost 3 bases and the J gene lost 2 bases, with 24 bases spanning the gap. CDR1 and CDR2 from the germline V gene are SGDLS and YYNGEE. The CDR3 loop is CASSASPVSAEYTYEQYF. The DNA of the CDR3 is TGTGCCAGCAGCGCAAGCCCCGTGTCGGCGGAGTATACCTACGAGCAGTACTTC.

The chain couples TRBV5-1 to TRBJ1-1, with D tentatively TRBD1 (5 bases). This CDR3 comprises 14 residues. Trimming removed 5 bases at V and 5 bases at J, with 16 bases between. CDR1 and CDR2 (germline): SGHRS, YFSETQ. For the CDR3, the DNA is TGCGCCAGCAGGGAGGGCGGAGGGGTGACTGAAGCTTTCTTT. It specifies CASREGGGVTEAFF.

This chain connects TRBV5-1 to TRBJ2-5; no firm D call. The germline gives CDR1 SGHRS, CDR2 YFSETQ. This CDR3 contains 15 residues. The V end lost 4 bases, the J end lost 2 bases, and 15 bases lay between the germline ends. This CDR3 is CASSLILGEQETQYF. CDR3 nucleotide sequence: TGCGCCAGCAGCCTTATCCTAGGAGAACAAGAGACCCAGTACTTC.

The DNA for the CDR3 is TGTGCCAGTAGTATTGGGGGGGGGCCCCCCTATGGCTACACCTTC. This translates into CASSIGGGPPYGYTF. The chain is built from TRBV19 and TRBJ1-2, with TRBD1 as a possible D gene (6 bases). Germline lookup yields CDR1 LNHDA and CDR2 SQIVND (reference sequence). CDR3 size: 15 residues. Trimming took off 3 bases at V and 4 bases at J, with 15 bases between the two ends.